There are many counts of the clone carrying this TCR beta chain. TCRdb reprocessed the 5' RACE reads via MiXCR and lists one record per CDR3 protein. The sample consists of 120,000 or so distinct CDR3 sequences, more than 2.5% of them appearing once. This sample was included in a study of neurological immune-mediated disorders. Germline V gene sequence: CDR1 SGHRS, CDR2 YFSETQ. The CDR3 runs to 13 residues. Trimming removed 4 bases from V and 1 base from J, with 8 bases in between. The rearrangement joins TRBV5-1 to TRBJ1-1; unclear D gene. This clonotype was sampled from a woman under 40 with multiple sclerosis. The sample taken for sequencing was PBMCs. The CDR3: CASSVSQNTEAFF. The CDR3, as DNA: TGCGCCAGCAGCGTCTCCCAGAACACTGAAGCTTTCTTT. The variable domain in full, completed from reference TRBV5-1 and TRBJ1-1, reads KAGVTQTPRYLIKTRGQQVTLSCSPISGHRSVSWYQQTPGQGLQFLFEYFSETQRNKGNFPGRFSGRQFSNSRSEMNVSTLELGDSALYLCASSVSQNTEAFFGQGTRLTVV.